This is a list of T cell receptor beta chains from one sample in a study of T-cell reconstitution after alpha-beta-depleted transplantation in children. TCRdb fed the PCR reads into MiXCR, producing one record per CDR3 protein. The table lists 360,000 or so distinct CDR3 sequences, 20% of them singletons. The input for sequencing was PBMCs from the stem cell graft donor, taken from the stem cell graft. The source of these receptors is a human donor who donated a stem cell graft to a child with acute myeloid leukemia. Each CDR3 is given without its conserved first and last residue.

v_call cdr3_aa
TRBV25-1 ASSGQGNEKLF
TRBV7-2 ASSLDSGSIYEQY
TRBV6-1 ASSEGPRGNEQF
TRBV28 ASSPRLAYEQY
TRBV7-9 ASSYGTGTPYGYT
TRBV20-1 SATTGHEQF
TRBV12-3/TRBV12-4 ASSWGRQGYYEQY
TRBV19 ASSILVDRLSYEQY
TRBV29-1 SVKTRQGVHEQY
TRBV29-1 SVRTRGPHTDTQY
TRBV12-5 ASGLVRAGANTGELF
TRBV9 ASSPGPTGELF
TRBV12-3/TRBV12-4 ASSLGSTGTYQETQY
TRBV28 ASSLSSGRYDEQF
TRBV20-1 SASLWGQVNEQF
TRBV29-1 SVGSGGRQPQH
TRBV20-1 SASDLRDGELF
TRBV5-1 ASSFRLAGAHNEQF
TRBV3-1 ASSQTDTQY
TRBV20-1 SARDPGTRNEQF
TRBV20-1 SARTPRSYEQY
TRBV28 ASSPKRRQAKNIQY
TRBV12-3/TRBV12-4 ASGPSGTYQETQY
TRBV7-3 ASSYPGTSKTGELF
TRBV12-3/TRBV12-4 ASTRLGDTQY
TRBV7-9 ASSLALGLVYNEQF
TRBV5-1 ASSLQVGSTDTQY
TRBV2 ALKWYSYNEQF
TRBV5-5 ASSLAGQGQGQPQH
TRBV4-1 ASSHGLAGEFEQY
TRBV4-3 ASSQDYGLDIQY
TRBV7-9 ASSLAGGAETQY
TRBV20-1 SAALEGQFQETKY
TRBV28 ASKGGQGLMNPEAF
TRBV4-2 ASSFPGERKVYEQY
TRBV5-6 ASSRRQNSNQPQH
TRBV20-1 SAVTGGYGYT
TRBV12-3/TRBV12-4 ASSFDTIY
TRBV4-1 ASSQDPGEETQY
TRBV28 ASSSPAVYISYEQY
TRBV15 ATSMGPEKLF
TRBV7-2 ASSLGFITYEQY
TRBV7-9 ASSLLAGRLDTQY
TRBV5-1 ASSLEGTDSPLH
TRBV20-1 SAYRANQPQH
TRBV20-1 SAIPFDRGNTDTQY
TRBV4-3 ASSQVWGNAKNIQY
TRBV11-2 ASSSTLSSYNEQF
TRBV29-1 SGAGPGLVEAF
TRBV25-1 ASNSDSYNEQF
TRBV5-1 ASSLNVGRIGYEQY
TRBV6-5 ASSYTQSHTSSYEQY
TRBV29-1 SVEKTSGRNNEQF
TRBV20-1 SASGLAGGAWGNEQF
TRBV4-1 ASSHTQGDVYEQY
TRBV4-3 ASSQDASGLVYEQY
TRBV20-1 SAGTGLAFSTDTQY
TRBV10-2 ASRRGREETQY
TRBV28 ASTGTTQETQY
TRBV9 ASSVGGETYEQY